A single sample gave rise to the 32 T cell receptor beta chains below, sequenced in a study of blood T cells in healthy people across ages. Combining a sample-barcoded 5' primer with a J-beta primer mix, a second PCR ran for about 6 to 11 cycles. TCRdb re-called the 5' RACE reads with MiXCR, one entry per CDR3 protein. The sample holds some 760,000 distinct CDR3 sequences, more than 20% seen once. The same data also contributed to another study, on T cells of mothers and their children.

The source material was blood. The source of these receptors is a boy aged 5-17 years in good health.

The CDR3 reads CASSMRDHVETQYF. DNA for the CDR3: TGTGCCAGTAGTATGCGGGACCACGTGGAGACCCAGTACTTC. The rearrangement joins TRBV19 to TRBJ2-5; D may be TRBD2 (6 bases). V shed 3 bases and J shed 5 bases, with 13 bases lying between them. Per the germline V gene, CDR1 is LNHDA and CDR2 is SQIVND (reference sequence). The CDR3 is made up of 14 amino acids.

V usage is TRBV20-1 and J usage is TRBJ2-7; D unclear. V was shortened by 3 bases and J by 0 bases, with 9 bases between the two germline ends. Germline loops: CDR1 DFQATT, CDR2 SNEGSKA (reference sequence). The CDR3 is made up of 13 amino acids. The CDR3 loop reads CSASPDNSYEQYF. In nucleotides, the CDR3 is TGCAGTGCTAGCCCCGACAACTCCTACGAGCAGTACTTC.

The DNA for the CDR3 is TGTGCCAGCAGCTTAGGCCGGGGATACGGGGAGCTGTTTTTT. It yields the protein CASSLGRGYGELFF. V gene TRBV7-6 combines with J gene TRBJ2-2; TRBD2 is a possible D gene (5 bases). The V end was cut by 1 base, the J end by 7 bases, with 10 bases between. Germline lookup yields CDR1 SGHVS and CDR2 FNYEAQ. The CDR3 is made up of 14 amino acids.

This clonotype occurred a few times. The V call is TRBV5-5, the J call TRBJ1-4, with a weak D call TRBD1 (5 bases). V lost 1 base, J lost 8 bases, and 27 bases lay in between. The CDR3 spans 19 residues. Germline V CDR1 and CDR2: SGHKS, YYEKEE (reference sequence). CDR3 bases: TGTGCCAGCAGCTTGAGTCGATGGGGCCCCAGAGGAGGGAAGGAAAAACTGTTTTTT. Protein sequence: CASSLSRWGPRGGKEKLFF.

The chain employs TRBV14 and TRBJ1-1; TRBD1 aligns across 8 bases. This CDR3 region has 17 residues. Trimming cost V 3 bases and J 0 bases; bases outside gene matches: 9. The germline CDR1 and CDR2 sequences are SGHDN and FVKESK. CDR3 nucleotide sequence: TGTGCCAGCAGCCACCCCCGACAGGGGAGTATGAACACTGAAGCTTTCTTT. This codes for CASSHPRQGSMNTEAFF.

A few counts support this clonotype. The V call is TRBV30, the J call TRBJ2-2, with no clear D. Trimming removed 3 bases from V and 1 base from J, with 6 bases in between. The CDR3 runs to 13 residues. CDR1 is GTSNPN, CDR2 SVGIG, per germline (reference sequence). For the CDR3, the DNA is TGTGCCTGGAGCTCGGGGAACACCGGGGAGCTGTTTTTT. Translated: CAWSSGNTGELFF.

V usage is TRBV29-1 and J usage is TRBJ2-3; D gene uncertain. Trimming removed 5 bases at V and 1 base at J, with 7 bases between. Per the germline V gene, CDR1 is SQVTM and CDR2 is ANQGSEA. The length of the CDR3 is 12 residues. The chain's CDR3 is CSVHQGTDTQYF. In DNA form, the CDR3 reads TGCAGCGTTCACCAGGGCACAGATACGCAGTATTTT.

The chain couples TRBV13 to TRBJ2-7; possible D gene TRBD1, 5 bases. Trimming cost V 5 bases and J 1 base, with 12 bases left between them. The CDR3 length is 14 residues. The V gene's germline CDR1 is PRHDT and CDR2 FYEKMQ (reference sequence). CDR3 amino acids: CASSPTEPSYEQYF. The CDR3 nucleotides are TGTGCCAGCAGCCCGACAGAACCTTCCTACGAGCAGTACTTC.

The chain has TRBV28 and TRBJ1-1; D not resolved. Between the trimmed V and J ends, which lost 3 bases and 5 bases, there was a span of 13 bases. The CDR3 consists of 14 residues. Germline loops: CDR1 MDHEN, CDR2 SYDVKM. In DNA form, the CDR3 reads TGTGCCAGCAGTTTTTCTGGGTCCAGGACTGAAGCTTTCTTT. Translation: CASSFSGSRTEAFF. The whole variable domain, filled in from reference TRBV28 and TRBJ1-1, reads DVKVTQSSRYLVKRTGEKVFLECVQDMDHENMFWYRQDPGLGLRLIYFSYDVKMKEKGDIPEGYSVSREKKERFSLILESASTNQTSMYLCASSFSGSRTEAFFGQGTRLTVV.

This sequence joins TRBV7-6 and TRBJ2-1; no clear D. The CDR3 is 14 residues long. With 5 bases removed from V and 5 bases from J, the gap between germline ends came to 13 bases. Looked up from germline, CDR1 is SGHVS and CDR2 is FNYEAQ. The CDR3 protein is CASSPLIANNEQFF. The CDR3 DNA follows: TGTGCCAGCAGCCCCCTTATCGCCAACAATGAGCAGTTCTTC.

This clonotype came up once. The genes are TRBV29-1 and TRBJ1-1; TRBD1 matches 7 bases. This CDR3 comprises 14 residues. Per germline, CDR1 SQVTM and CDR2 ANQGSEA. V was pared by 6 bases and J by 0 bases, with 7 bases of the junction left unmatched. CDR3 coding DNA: TGCAGCGTGGGGGGGGACAGATTGAACACTGAAGCTTTCTTT. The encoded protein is CSVGGDRLNTEAFF.

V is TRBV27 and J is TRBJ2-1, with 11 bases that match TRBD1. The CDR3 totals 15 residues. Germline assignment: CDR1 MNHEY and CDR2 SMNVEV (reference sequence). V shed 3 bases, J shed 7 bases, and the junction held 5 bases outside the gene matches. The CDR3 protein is CASSFRDRGKNEQFF. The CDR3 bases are TGTGCCAGCAGTTTCCGGGACAGGGGGAAAAATGAGCAGTTCTTC.

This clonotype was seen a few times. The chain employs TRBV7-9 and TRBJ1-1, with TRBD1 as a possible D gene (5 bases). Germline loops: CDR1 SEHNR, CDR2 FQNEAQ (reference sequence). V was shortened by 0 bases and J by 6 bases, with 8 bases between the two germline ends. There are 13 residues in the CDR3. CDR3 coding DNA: TGTGCCAGCAGCTTAGCCGCGGGGCCTGAAGCTTTCTTT. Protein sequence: CASSLAAGPEAFF.

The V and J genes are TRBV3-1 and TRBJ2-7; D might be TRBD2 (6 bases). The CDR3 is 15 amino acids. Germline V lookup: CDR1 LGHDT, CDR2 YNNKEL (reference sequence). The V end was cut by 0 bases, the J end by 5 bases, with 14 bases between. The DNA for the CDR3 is TGTGCCAGCAGCCAAGATAGGACGTGGAGGGACGAGCAGTACTTC. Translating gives CASSQDRTWRDEQYF.

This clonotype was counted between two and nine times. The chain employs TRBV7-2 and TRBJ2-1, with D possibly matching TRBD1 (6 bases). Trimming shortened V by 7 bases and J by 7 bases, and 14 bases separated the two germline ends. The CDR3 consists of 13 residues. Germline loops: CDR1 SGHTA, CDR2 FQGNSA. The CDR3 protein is CASTYRAGNEQFF. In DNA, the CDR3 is TGTGCCAGCACCTACAGGGCCGGGAATGAGCAGTTCTTC.

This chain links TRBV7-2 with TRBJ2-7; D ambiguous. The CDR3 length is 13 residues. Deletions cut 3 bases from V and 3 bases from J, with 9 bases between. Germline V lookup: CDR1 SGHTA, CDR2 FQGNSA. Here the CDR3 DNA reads TGTGCCAGCAGCTTTAGTCCAGGCTACGAGCAGTACTTC. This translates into CASSFSPGYEQYF.

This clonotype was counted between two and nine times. CDR3 bases: TGTGCCAGCAGCCTAGGACAGAGTACCAACAAGTACAATGAGCAGTTCTTC. It translates to CASSLGQSTNKYNEQFF. This sequence joins TRBV7-8 and TRBJ2-5; D is possibly TRBD1 (6 bases). The assigned J gene may be wrong: the sequence end matches TRBJ2-1 better. The CDR3 runs to 17 residues. In germline, CDR1 is SGHVS, CDR2 FQNEAQ.

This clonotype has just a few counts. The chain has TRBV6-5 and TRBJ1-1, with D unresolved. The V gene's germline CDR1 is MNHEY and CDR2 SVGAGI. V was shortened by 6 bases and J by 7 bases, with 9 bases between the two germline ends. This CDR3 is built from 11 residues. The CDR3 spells CASSLLGEAFF. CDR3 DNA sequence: TGTGCCAGCAGCTTACTCGGTGAAGCTTTCTTT.

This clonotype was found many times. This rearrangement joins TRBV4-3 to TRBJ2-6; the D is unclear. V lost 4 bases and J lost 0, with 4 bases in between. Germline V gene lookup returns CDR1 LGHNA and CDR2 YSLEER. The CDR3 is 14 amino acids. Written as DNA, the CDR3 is TGCGCCAGCAGCCCCCGCTCTGGGGCCAACGTCCTGACTTTC. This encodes CASSPRSGANVLTF.

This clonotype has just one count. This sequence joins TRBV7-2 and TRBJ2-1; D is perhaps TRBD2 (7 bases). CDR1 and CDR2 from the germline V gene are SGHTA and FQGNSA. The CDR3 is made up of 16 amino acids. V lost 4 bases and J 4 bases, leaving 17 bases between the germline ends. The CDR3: CASSSRVGGAYNEQFF. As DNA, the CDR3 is TGTGCCAGCAGCTCGCGGGTGGGGGGGGCTTACAATGAGCAGTTCTTC. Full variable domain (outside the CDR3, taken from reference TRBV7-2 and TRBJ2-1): GAGVSQSPSNKVTEKGKDVELRCDPISGHTALYWYRQSLGQGLEFLIYFQGNSAPDKSGLPSDRFSAERTGGSVSTLTIQRTQQEDSAVYLCASSSRVGGAYNEQFFGPGTRLTVL.

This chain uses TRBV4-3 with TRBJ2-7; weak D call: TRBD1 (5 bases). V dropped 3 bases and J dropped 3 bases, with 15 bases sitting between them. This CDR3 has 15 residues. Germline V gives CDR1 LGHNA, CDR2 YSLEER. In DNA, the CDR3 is TGCGCCAGCAGCCAGCTTCCCGACAGTGACTACGAGCAGTACTTC. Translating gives CASSQLPDSDYEQYF.

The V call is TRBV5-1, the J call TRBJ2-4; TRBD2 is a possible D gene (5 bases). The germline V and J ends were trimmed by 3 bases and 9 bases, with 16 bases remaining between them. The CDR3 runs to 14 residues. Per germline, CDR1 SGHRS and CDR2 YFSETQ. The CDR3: CASSSMDSSPIQYF. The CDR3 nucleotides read TGCGCCAGCAGCTCGATGGACTCTTCACCCATTCAGTACTTC. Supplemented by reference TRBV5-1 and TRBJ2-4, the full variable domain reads KAGVTQTPRYLIKTRGQQVTLSCSPISGHRSVSWYQQTPGQGLQFLFEYFSETQRNKGNFPGRFSGRQFSNSRSEMNVSTLELGDSALYLCASSSMDSSPIQYFGAGTRLSVL.

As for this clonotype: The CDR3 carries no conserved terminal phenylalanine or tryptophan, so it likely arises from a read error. CDR3 coding DNA: TGTGCCAGCAGCTTATCCCGACTAGCGGGAGGCCGCACAGATACGCAGTATCTT. It specifies CASSLSRLAGGRTDTQYL. The chain joins TRBV7-8 to TRBJ2-3, with 13 positions matching TRBD2. Trimming removed 2 bases from V and 1 base from J; junction bases left unmatched: 6. Germline V gene lookup returns CDR1 SGHVS and CDR2 FQNEAQ. The CDR3 has 18 amino acids.

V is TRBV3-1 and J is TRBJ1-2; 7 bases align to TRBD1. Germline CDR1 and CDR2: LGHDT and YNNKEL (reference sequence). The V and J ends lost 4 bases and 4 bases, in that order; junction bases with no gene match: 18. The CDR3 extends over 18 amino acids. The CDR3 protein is CASSPLNHNRGKSYGYTF. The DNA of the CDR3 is TGTGCCAGCAGCCCTCTCAATCATAACAGGGGCAAGAGCTATGGCTACACCTTC.

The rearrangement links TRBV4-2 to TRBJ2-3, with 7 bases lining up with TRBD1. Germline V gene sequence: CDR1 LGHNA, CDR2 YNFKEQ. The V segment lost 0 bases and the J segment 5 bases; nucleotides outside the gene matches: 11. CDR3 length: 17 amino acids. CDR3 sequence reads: CASSQDSPGGAVDTQYF. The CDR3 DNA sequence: TGTGCCAGCAGCCAAGACAGTCCAGGGGGTGCCGTAGATACGCAGTATTTT.

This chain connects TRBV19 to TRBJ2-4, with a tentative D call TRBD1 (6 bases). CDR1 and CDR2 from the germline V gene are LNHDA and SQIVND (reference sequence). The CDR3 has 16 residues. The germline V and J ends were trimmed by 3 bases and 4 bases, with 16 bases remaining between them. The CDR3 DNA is TGTGCCAGTAGTATCGCCGAGGGGACACCGAAAAACATTCAGTACTTC. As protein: CASSIAEGTPKNIQYF.

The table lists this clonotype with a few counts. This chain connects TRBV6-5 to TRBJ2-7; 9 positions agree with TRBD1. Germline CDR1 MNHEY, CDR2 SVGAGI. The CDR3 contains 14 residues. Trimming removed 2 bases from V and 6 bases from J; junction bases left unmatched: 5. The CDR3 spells CASSYGTGSGEQYF. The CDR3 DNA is TGTGCCAGCAGTTACGGGACAGGGAGTGGCGAGCAGTACTTC.

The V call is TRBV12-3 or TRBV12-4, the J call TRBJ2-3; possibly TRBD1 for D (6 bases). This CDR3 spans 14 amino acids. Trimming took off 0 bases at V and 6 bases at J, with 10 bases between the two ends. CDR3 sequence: CASSLAQGKDTQYF. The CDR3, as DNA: TGTGCCAGCAGTTTAGCCCAGGGGAAGGATACGCAGTATTTT.

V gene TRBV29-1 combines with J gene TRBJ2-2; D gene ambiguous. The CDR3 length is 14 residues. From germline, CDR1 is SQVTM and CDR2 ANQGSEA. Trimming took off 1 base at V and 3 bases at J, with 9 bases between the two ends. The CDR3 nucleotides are TGCAGCGTTGAAGGCAGATCTCACACCGGGGAGCTGTTTTTT. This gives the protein CSVEGRSHTGELFF.

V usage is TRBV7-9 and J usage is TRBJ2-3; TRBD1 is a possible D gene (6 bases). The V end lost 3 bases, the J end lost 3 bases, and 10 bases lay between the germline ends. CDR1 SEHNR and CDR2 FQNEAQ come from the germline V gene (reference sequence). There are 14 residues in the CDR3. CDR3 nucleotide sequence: TGTGCCAGCAGCTTCCAGGGACAAACAGATACGCAGTATTTT. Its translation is CASSFQGQTDTQYF.

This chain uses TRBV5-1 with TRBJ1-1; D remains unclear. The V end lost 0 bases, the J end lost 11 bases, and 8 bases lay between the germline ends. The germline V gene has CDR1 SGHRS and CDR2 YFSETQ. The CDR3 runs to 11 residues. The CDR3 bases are TGCGCCAGCAGCTTGGGGTTAGTGGCTTTCTTT. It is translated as CASSLGLVAFF. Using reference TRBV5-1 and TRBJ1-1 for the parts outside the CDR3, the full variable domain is KAGVTQTPRYLIKTRGQQVTLSCSPISGHRSVSWYQQTPGQGLQFLFEYFSETQRNKGNFPGRFSGRQFSNSRSEMNVSTLELGDSALYLCASSLGLVAFFGQGTRLTVV.

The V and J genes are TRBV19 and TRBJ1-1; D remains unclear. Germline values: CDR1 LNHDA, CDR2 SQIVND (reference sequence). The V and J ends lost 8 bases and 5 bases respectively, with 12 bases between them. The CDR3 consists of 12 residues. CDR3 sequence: CASALGGTEAFF. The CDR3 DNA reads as TGTGCCAGTGCGTTGGGAGGAACTGAAGCTTTCTTT.